This entry features one T cell receptor beta chain sequence. The antigen is unknown. 5'RACE template switching generated TCR cDNA, adding a universal primer site and UMIs. MiXCR was run by TCRdb on the 5' RACE reads, yielding one entry per CDR3 protein. The sample shows hundreds of thousands of distinct CDR3 sequences, approximately 13% of them seen only once. CDR3 length: 15 residues. Germline CDR1 LGHDT, CDR2 YNNKEL (reference sequence). V was trimmed by 6 bases and J by 0 bases, leaving 11 bases between them. This sample is drawn from a study of T cells after yellow fever vaccination. Overall study findings and caveats: Peak timing came faster in the weaker secondary response, day 5 versus 15.

The chain carries TRBV3-1 and TRBJ2-2; D uncertain. This sequence was found in a man aged 25-45 years who received the YFV17D yellow fever vaccine. This sample comprised PBMCs, obtained on the day of the yellow fever booster vaccination. Written as DNA, the CDR3 is TGTGCCAGCAGAGTCGTGGCGTCGAACACCGGGGAGCTGTTTTTT. Its protein is CASRVVASNTGELFF.